Here is one T cell receptor (beta chain) with its context. The antigen is unknown. This specimen belongs to a study of T cell repertoires and HLA-DP antigens. This CDR3 has 11 residues. Trimming took off 5 bases at V and 9 bases at J, with 8 bases between the two ends. Germline lookup yields CDR1 SEHNR and CDR2 FQNEAQ (reference sequence). Here immunoSEQ multiplex PCR was the method, and the copy in TCRdb shows in-frame clones only, minus some. The sample carries about 73,000 clones, roughly 78% recorded once. The chain couples TRBV7-9 to TRBJ2-1; D remains unclear. Sample: CD4+ T cells from PBMCs. This receptor was taken from a man aged 55-75 years in good health and CMV-seronegative. This CDR3 is CASSPNSEQFF. The CDR3 DNA reads as TGTGCCAGCAGCCCAAATAGTGAGCAGTTCTTC.